This note documents a single TCR beta chain sequence. Its antigen is currently unknown. This specimen comes from a study of shared clonotypes between healthy human individuals. Study outcomes and limitations: Blood was the only sampled material, and tissue repertoires likely differ.

Each PCR replicate run on unsorted PBMC took in approximately 270 ng DNA, some 28,000 T cell genomes. Only in-frame clones appear in the TCRdb table, and some are missing; sequencing was by immunoSEQ multiplex PCR. The sample lists about half a million clones, around 73% occurring once. Trimming left V 4 bases short and J 5 bases short, with 17 bases between. The CDR3 sequence is 15 residues long. CDR1 and CDR2 from the germline V gene are SGHDT and YYEEEE. Genomic DNA, for the unsorted samples, came from about 90 million PBMCs. Sequenced sample: PBMCs. The source is a woman aged 40-49 years in good health. Some clones in this sample may be carry-over from other donors' samples. The chain couples TRBV5-6 to TRBJ2-3; the D gene is possibly TRBD2 (5 bases). The CDR3 is CASSPLMSGEDTQYF. Written as DNA, the CDR3 is TGTGCCAGCAGCCCCCTAATGAGCGGAGAAGATACGCAGTATTTT.